A single sample gave rise to the 19 T cell receptor beta chains below, sequenced in a study of cytomegalovirus exposure and HLA in healthy donors. It was with 60 Vbeta and 13 Jbeta primers that the PCR ran. Here immunoSEQ multiplex PCR was the method, and the copy in TCRdb shows in-frame clones only, minus some. Its table records tens of thousands of clones. The sample consisted of PBMCs. The source of these receptors is a female donor in good health and CMV-seropositive.

The chain links TRBV18 to TRBJ1-2; 8 nucleotides agree with TRBD1. The germline V gene has CDR1 KGHSH and CDR2 LQKENI. V trimming: 4 bases; J trimming: 6 bases; junction bases outside the gene matches: 7. This CDR3 contains 14 residues. CDR3 residues: CASSLGTGGDGYTF. CDR3 sequence (DNA): TGTGCCAGCTCACTAGGGACAGGAGGGGATGGCTACACCTTC.

The chain has TRBV19 and TRBJ2-3; the match to TRBD2 covers 11 bases. V lost 0 bases to trimming and J lost 0 bases; unmatched junction nucleotides: 2. The length of the CDR3 is 17 residues. Per the germline V gene, CDR1 is LNHDA and CDR2 is SQIVND (reference sequence). In DNA form, the CDR3 reads TGTGCCAGTAGTATAGATATAGCGGGGGGGAGCACAGATACGCAGTATTTT. Protein: CASSIDIAGGSTDTQYF.

The V gene is TRBV6-6, the J gene TRBJ2-7; D possibly corresponds to TRBD1 (6 bases). V lost 8 bases to trimming and J lost 4 bases, with 12 bases between them. CDR3 size: 12 residues. The germline V gene has CDR1 MNHNY and CDR2 SVGAGI (reference sequence). The CDR3, as DNA: TGTGCCAGCGGGGGCCTCAATTACGAGCAGTACTTC. It encodes CASGGLNYEQYF.

The chain has TRBV29-1 and TRBJ2-7; D unresolved. Deletions cut 5 bases from V and 2 bases from J, with 13 bases between. The CDR3 loop spans 13 amino acids. The germline V gene encodes CDR1 SQVTM and CDR2 ANQGSEA. The CDR3 DNA is TGCAGCGTTTCCCTTCCCCCCGCCTACGAGCAGTACTTC. It yields the protein CSVSLPPAYEQYF.

The chain is built from TRBV19 and TRBJ2-1; 7 bases match TRBD2. CDR1 is LNHDA and CDR2 is SQIVND in the germline V gene (reference sequence). The ends lost 3 bases at V and 4 bases at J; junction bases unmatched: 9. The CDR3 contains 16 residues. CDR3 bases: TGTGCCAGTAGTATCCGCCGTGGGGGGGGATACAATGAGCAGTTCTTC. Its translation: CASSIRRGGGYNEQFF.

This chain's CDR3 is CASSPYTRGGDTQYF. The CDR3 nucleotides are TGTGCCAGCAGTCCGTATACCCGCGGAGGAGATACGCAGTATTTT. The V gene is TRBV6-5, the J gene TRBJ2-3; D might be TRBD2 (5 bases). Germline CDR1 MNHEY, CDR2 SVGAGI. The length of the CDR3 is 15 residues. V was shortened by 5 bases and J by 5 bases, with 17 bases between the two germline ends.

This chain joins TRBV9 and TRBJ1-2, with D tentatively TRBD1 (6 bases). Trimming took off 0 bases at V and 6 bases at J, with 15 bases between the two ends. The germline V gene encodes CDR1 SGDLS and CDR2 YYNGEE. CDR3 size: 15 residues. The CDR3 sequence: CASSVEVTGMDGYTF. The CDR3 nucleotides are TGTGCCAGCAGCGTAGAAGTAACAGGGATGGATGGCTACACCTTC. Full variable domain (rest looked up from reference TRBV9 and TRBJ1-2): DSGVTQTPKHLITATGQRVTLRCSPRSGDLSVYWYQQSLDQGLQFLIQYYNGEERAKGNILERFSAQQFPDLHSELNLSSLELGDSALYFCASSVEVTGMDGYTFGSGTRLTVV.

CDR3 nucleotide sequence: TGTGCCAGCACCAGTTTCTGGACAGAAAACTACGAGCAGTACTTC. Translation: CASTSFWTENYEQYF. The chain has TRBV28 and TRBJ2-7; a possible D gene is TRBD1 (6 bases). The CDR3 sequence is 15 residues long. The ends were cut back, 7 bases at V and 3 bases at J, with 19 bases in the middle. The germline CDR1 and CDR2 sequences are MDHEN and SYDVKM.

The chain combines TRBV7-6 with TRBJ2-3; 8 nucleotides agree with TRBD1. V lost 8 bases and J lost 3; bases outside the gene matches: 10. The germline V gene encodes CDR1 SGHVS and CDR2 FNYEAQ. The CDR3 runs to 15 residues. Here the CDR3 reads CASASGGGQTDTQYF. The CDR3 DNA follows: TGTGCCAGCGCGTCAGGGGGCGGTCAGACAGATACGCAGTATTTT. The whole variable domain, filled in from reference TRBV7-6 and TRBJ2-3, reads GAGVSQSPRYKVTKRGQDVALRCDPISGHVSLYWYRQALGQGPEFLTYFNYEAQQDKSGLPNDRFSAERPEGSISTLTIQRTEQRDSAMYRCASASGGGQTDTQYFGPGTRLTVL.

The gene calls are TRBV25-1 and TRBJ2-1; 9 nucleotides agree with TRBD1. Germline V lookup: CDR1 MGHDK, CDR2 SYGVNS. The CDR3 consists of 16 residues. After removal of 4 bases from V and 8 bases from J, the junction contained 12 bases not matched to a gene. The CDR3 sequence is CASSAPDRGPTHEQFF. The CDR3, as DNA: TGTGCCAGCAGTGCCCCGGACAGGGGCCCTACCCATGAGCAGTTCTTC.

The chain couples TRBV28 to TRBJ2-3, with D uncertain. Between the trimmed V and J ends, which lost 4 bases and 6 bases, there was a span of 14 bases. The CDR3 extends over 14 amino acids. CDR1 MDHEN and CDR2 SYDVKM come from the germline V gene. The CDR3 coding sequence is TGTGCCAGCAGTTCCATCCCCCCTAACGATACGCAGTATTTT. Translating gives CASSSIPPNDTQYF. The variable domain in full, with the rest retrieved from reference TRBV28 and TRBJ2-3, is DVKVTQSSRYLVKRTGEKVFLECVQDMDHENMFWYRQDPGLGLRLIYFSYDVKMKEKGDIPEGYSVSREKKERFSLILESASTNQTSMYLCASSSIPPNDTQYFGPGTRLTVL.

The chain joins TRBV4-3 to TRBJ1-1, with TRBD1 matching over 8 bases. The junction had 8 bases not matched to a gene; V was cut back by 4 bases and J by 4 bases. Germline values: CDR1 LGHNA, CDR2 YSLEER. The CDR3 runs to 15 residues. DNA of the CDR3: TGCGCCAGCAGCCTTGGACAGGGCCCGGCCACTGAAGCTTTCTTT. Its translation is CASSLGQGPATEAFF.

The rearrangement joins TRBV7-6 to TRBJ2-5, with 7 bases lining up with TRBD1. CDR1 and CDR2 from the germline V gene are SGHVS and FNYEAQ. Trimming at V came to 4 bases and at J to 2 bases, leaving 4 bases not matched to a gene. CDR3 length equals 14 residues. CDR3 in amino acids: CASSSNRGQETQYF. In nucleotides, the CDR3 is TGTGCCAGCAGCTCGAACAGGGGACAAGAGACCCAGTACTTC.

The chain is built from TRBV5-1 and TRBJ2-3; D is possibly TRBD1 (6 bases). There are 15 residues in the CDR3. V was trimmed by 3 bases and J by 2 bases, leaving 13 bases between them. CDR1 SGHRS and CDR2 YFSETQ come from the germline V gene. CDR3 DNA sequence: TGCGCCAGCAGCTCGCCGACAGGAGTCACAGATACGCAGTATTTT. Translated, it gives CASSSPTGVTDTQYF.

J is TRBJ2-7 and V is TRBV2, with TRBD2 matching 8 bases. This CDR3 is built from 14 residues. J was trimmed by 5 bases and V by 10 bases; bases with no gene match: 13. Germline V lookup: CDR1 SNHLY, CDR2 FYNNEI. The CDR3 sequence: CATSRRAGVHEQYF. The DNA of the CDR3 is TGTGCCACAAGCCGGCGAGCGGGAGTTCACGAGCAGTACTTC.

V gene TRBV28 combines with J gene TRBJ1-1; the D is unclear. V lost 8 bases and J lost 9, with 13 bases in between. Germline values: CDR1 MDHEN, CDR2 SYDVKM. This CDR3 region has 11 residues. The CDR3 DNA reads as TGTGCCAGCCGAGCGGCGACACAAGCTTTCTTT. It codes for CASRAATQAFF. Filled out from reference TRBV28 and TRBJ1-1, the complete variable domain reads DVKVTQSSRYLVKRTGEKVFLECVQDMDHENMFWYRQDPGLGLRLIYFSYDVKMKEKGDIPEGYSVSREKKERFSLILESASTNQTSMYLCASRAATQAFFGQGTRLTVV.

The V call is TRBV5-1, the J call TRBJ2-3; maybe TRBD2 (6 bases). The length of the CDR3 is 15 residues. V was clipped by 0 bases and J by 6 bases, with 14 bases between them. The germline V gene encodes CDR1 SGHRS and CDR2 YFSETQ. Here the CDR3 DNA reads TGCGCCAGCAGCTTGGCTTGGACCCGGGGGGATACGCAGTATTTT. This gives the protein CASSLAWTRGDTQYF.

The CDR3 loop is CASSPQGLIQETQYF. DNA for the CDR3: TGTGCCAGCTCACCACAAGGACTAATCCAAGAGACCCAGTACTTC. The chain is built from TRBV18 and TRBJ2-5; D may be TRBD2 (6 bases). The germline V gene has CDR1 KGHSH and CDR2 LQKENI. V gave up 1 base and J gave up 1 base, with 10 bases separating them. This CDR3 has 15 amino acids.

The V call is TRBV18, the J call TRBJ1-2, with D possibly matching TRBD1 (6 bases). Germline V lookup: CDR1 KGHSH, CDR2 LQKENI. Deletions cut 2 bases from V and 3 bases from J, with 10 bases between. There are 14 residues in the CDR3. The CDR3 DNA is TGTGCCAGCTCACCAGGGGGCATGGACTATGGCTACACCTTC. Translation gives CASSPGGMDYGYTF.